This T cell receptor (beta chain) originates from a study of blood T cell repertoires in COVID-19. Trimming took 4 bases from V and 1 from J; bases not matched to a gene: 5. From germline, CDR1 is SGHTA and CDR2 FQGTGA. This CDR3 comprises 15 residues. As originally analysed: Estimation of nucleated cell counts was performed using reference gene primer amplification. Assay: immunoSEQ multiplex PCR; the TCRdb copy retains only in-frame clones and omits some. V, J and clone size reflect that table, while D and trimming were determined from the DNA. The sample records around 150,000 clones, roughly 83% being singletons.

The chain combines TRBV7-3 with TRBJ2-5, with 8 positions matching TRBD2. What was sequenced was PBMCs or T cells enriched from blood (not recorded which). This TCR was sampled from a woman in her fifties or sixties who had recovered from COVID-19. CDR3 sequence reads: CASSSGLGGQETQYF. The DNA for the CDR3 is TGTGCCAGCAGCTCGGGACTAGGGGGCCAAGAGACCCAGTACTTC.